In this sample, the clone carrying this T cell receptor beta chain turned up many times. The CDR3 has 15 residues. The junction had 3 bases not matched to a gene; V was cut back by 4 bases and J by 2 bases. Per the germline V gene, CDR1 is SEHNR and CDR2 is FQNEAQ (reference sequence). The data belong to a study of T cells in Graves' hyperthyroidism and ophthalmopathy. The CDR3 regions of TCR beta were amplified from RNA transcripts. The study used the HTBI primer set for a first-round RT-PCR of the TCR CDR3. TCRdb ran MiXCR on the multiplex PCR reads and lists one entry per CDR3 protein. This sample has roughly 600,000 distinct CDR3 sequences, with roughly 15% found just once. Exclusions: uncontrolled infection, other autoimmune disease, pregnancy, lactation. Diagnoses were made from clinical symptoms, serum measures (thyroxine and TRAb), thyroid ultrasound and orbital computed tomography. From around 11 ml of fresh peripheral blood, PBMCs were isolated.

The specimen was blood. The chain has TRBV7-9 and TRBJ1-5, with 9 bases identical to TRBD1. This receptor was obtained from a woman aged 45-65 years with Graves' ophthalmopathy. The CDR3, as DNA: TGTGCCAGCAGCTACACAGGGGGCGGCAATCAGCCCCAGCATTTT. It encodes CASSYTGGGNQPQHF.